This T cell receptor (beta chain) came from a study of cytomegalovirus exposure and HLA in healthy donors. Study in general: Assignment to the Caucasian-associated ancestry cluster applied to roughly 80% of the approximately 360 genotyped donors.

Trimming stripped 3 bases from V and 1 base from J, with 13 bases between. Germline V CDR1 and CDR2: SGHKS, YYEKEE (reference sequence). There are 15 residues in the CDR3. The PCR made use of 60 Vbeta and 13 Jbeta primers. Clones were read by immunoSEQ multiplex PCR, and TCRdb kept only the in-frame ones, dropping some. The sample has 180,000 or so clones; approximately 85% are singletons. J is TRBJ1-1 and V is TRBV5-5; no clear D gene. This TCR came from a man between 18 and 29 years old in good health and CMV-seropositive. Sequences were obtained from PBMCs. CDR3 sequence reads: CASSSVGMTNTEAFF. The CDR3 bases are TGTGCCAGCAGCTCCGTCGGGATGACGAACACTGAAGCTTTCTTT. Full variable domain (missing parts from reference TRBV5-5 and TRBJ1-1): DAGVTQSPTHLIKTRGQQVTLRCSPISGHKSVSWYQQVLGQGPQFIFQYYEKEERGRGNFPDRFSARQFPNYSSELNVNALLLGDSALYLCASSSVGMTNTEAFFGQGTRLTVV.